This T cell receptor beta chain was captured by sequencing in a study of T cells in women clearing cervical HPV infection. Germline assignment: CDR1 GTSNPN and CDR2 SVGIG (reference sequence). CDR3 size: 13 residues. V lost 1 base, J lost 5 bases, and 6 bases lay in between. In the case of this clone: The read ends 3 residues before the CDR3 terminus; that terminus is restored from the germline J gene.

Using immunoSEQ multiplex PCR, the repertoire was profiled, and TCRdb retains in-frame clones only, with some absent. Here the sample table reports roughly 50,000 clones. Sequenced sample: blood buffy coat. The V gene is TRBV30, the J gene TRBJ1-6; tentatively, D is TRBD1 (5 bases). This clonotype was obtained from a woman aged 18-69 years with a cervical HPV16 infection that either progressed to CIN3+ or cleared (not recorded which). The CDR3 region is CAWSAGNNSPLHF. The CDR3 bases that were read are TGTGCCTGGAGTGCAGGGAATAATTCACCC.